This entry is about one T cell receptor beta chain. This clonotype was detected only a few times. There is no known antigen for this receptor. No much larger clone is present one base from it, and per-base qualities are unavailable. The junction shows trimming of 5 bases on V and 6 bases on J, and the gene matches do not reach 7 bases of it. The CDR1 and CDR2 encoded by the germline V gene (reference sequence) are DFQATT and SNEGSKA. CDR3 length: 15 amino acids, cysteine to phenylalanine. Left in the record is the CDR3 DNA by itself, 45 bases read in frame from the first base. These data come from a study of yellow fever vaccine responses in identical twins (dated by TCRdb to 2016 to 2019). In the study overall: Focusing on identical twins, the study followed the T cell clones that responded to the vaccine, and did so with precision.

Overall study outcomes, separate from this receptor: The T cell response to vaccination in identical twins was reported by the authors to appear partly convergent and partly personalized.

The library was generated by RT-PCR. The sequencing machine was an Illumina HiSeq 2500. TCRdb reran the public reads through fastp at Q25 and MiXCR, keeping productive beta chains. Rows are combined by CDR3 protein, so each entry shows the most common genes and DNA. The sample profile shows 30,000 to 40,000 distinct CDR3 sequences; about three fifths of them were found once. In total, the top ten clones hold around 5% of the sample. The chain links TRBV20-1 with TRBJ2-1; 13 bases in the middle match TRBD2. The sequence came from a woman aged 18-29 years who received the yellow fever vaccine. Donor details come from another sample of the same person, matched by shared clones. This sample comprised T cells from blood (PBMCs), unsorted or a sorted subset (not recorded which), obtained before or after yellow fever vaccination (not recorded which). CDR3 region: CSASPRLAGGNEQFF. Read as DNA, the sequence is TGCAGTGCTTCCCCTCGACTAGCGGGGGGCAATGAGCAGTTCTTC.